The 28 T cell receptor beta chains reported below all come from one sample, sequenced in a study of blood T cell repertoires in COVID-19. TCRdb's table, derived via immunoSEQ multiplex PCR, lists solely in-frame clones and lacks some. The sample shows about 45,000 clones, 85% to 90% of them seen only once. What was sequenced was peripheral blood. The receptors shown here come from a human donor in a cohort sampled during active COVID-19.

The V gene is TRBV27, the J gene TRBJ2-1, with TRBD2 as a possible D gene (5 bases). The CDR3 extends over 13 amino acids. Germline CDR1 reads MNHEY; CDR2 reads SMNVEV (reference sequence). Trimming took 3 bases from V and 4 from J, leaving 7 bases between them. The CDR3 reads CASSLRGYNEQFF. In DNA form, the CDR3 reads TGTGCCAGCAGTTTGAGAGGGTACAATGAGCAGTTCTTC.

This clone has more than one count but fewer than ten. The chain couples TRBV4-1 to TRBJ1-1, with D uncertain. This CDR3 contains 12 residues. Germline-derived CDR1 and CDR2 are MGHRA and YSYEKL. Trimming took off 4 bases at V and 8 bases at J, with 11 bases between the two ends. The CDR3 nucleotides read TGCGCCAGCAGCCCCCTTCCCGGGGAAGCTTTCTTT. Its protein product is CASSPLPGEAFF.

The chain couples TRBV10-2 to TRBJ2-7; possibly TRBD2 for D (7 bases). CDR1 WSHSY and CDR2 SAAADI come from the germline V gene. Trimming took 3 bases from V and 0 from J, leaving 9 bases between them. The CDR3 is made up of 14 amino acids. The CDR3 sequence is CASSDRGASYEQYF. The CDR3 coding sequence is TGCGCCAGCAGTGATCGGGGGGCCTCCTACGAGCAGTACTTC.

This chain joins TRBV15 and TRBJ2-2; 14 bases fit TRBD2. CDR3 size: 16 residues. Germline CDR1 and CDR2: LNHNV and YYDKDF (reference sequence). V dropped 1 base and J dropped 5; count of bases not matched to a gene: 0. The CDR3 region is CATSRGLAGGTGELFF. Written as DNA, the CDR3 is TGTGCCACCAGCAGAGGACTAGCGGGGGGGACCGGGGAGCTGTTTTTT.

V usage is TRBV2 and J usage is TRBJ2-4, with no clear D. CDR1 is SNHLY, CDR2 FYNNEI, per germline. Deletions cut 10 bases from V and 1 base from J, with 5 bases between. The CDR3 is 11 amino acids. The DNA of the CDR3 is TGTGCCACTCGGGCCAAAAACATTCAGTACTTC. It encodes CATRAKNIQYF.

A few counts support this clone. The chain uses TRBV7-8 and TRBJ2-3, with 15 bases matching TRBD2. Germline CDR1 and CDR2: SGHVS and FQNEAQ. The trim removed 1 base at V and 4 bases at J, leaving 3 bases unmatched. The CDR3 extends over 17 amino acids. The chain's CDR3 is CASSLGTSGGVSDTQYF. CDR3 DNA: TGTGCCAGCAGCTTAGGGACTAGCGGGGGGGTGTCAGATACGCAGTATTTT.

Here the CDR3 reads CASSRELSLGNEQFF. DNA for the CDR3: TGTGCCAGCAGCCGGGAGCTGAGCCTGGGGAATGAGCAGTTCTTC. The rearrangement uses TRBV3-1 (or the pseudogene TRBV3-2) and TRBJ2-1; tentative D call: TRBD2 (5 bases). V was cut by 4 bases and J by 7 bases, with 17 bases left in between. The CDR3 covers 15 residues. Germline V gene data show CDR1 as LGHDT and CDR2 as YNNKEL (reference sequence).

CDR3 sequence (DNA): TGTGCCAGCAGCGAGGGAAAAGGGGCGGGGGGGAATGAGCAGTTCTTC. This codes for CASSEGKGAGGNEQFF. The rearrangement joins TRBV4-2 to TRBJ2-1, with 9 bases aligning to TRBD2. Germline V lookup: CDR1 LGHNA, CDR2 YNFKEQ. This CDR3 is built from 16 residues. V lost 5 bases and J lost 7; bases outside the gene matches: 12.

This chain joins TRBV7-3 and TRBJ1-3; 7 bases fit TRBD1. Germline CDR1 reads SGHTA; CDR2 reads FQGTGA. The V gene end was trimmed by 1 base and the J gene end by 4 bases; junction bases not matched to a gene: 10. The CDR3 extends over 17 amino acids. CDR3 loop: CASSLIKTGCDGNTIYF. The CDR3 nucleotides read TGTGCCAGCAGCTTAATCAAGACAGGGTGTGACGGAAACACCATATATTTT. Full variable domain (outside the CDR3, taken from reference TRBV7-3 and TRBJ1-3): GAGVSQTPSNKVTEKGKYVELRCDPISGHTALYWYRQSLGQGPEFLIYFQGTGAADDSGLPNDRFFAVRPEGSVSTLKIQRTERGDSAVYLCASSLIKTGCDGNTIYFGEGSWLTVV.

The table lists this clone with a count of one. The J gene is TRBJ1-1, the V gene TRBV7-3; D remains unclear. CDR3 length equals 14 residues. The ends were cut back, 2 bases at V and 6 bases at J, with 13 bases in the middle. Germline V gene lookup returns CDR1 SGHTA and CDR2 FQGTGA. CDR3 bases: TGTGCCAGCAGCTTAGACGGAAGGAGGGCTGAAGCTTTCTTT. Protein product: CASSLDGRRAEAFF.

The chain joins TRBV11-2 to TRBJ2-2; a possible D gene is TRBD2 (7 bases). This CDR3 spans 17 amino acids. With 7 bases removed from V and 1 base from J, the gap between germline ends came to 19 bases. The germline gives CDR1 SGHAT, CDR2 FQNNGV. CDR3 nucleotide sequence: TGTGCCAGCACCTACCCGAAGGGGGGGCAGAACACCGGGGAGCTGTTTTTT. Protein sequence: CASTYPKGGQNTGELFF.

In this sample, this clone turned up a few times. V usage is TRBV19 and J usage is TRBJ1-2, with 7 positions matching TRBD1. The V and J ends lost 6 bases and 8 bases, in that order; junction bases with no gene match: 9. The CDR3 has 13 amino acids. Germline V gives CDR1 LNHDA, CDR2 SQIVND (reference sequence). The CDR3 DNA sequence: TGTGCCAGTAGACGTGAGGGGGCAGGGGGCTACACCTTC. This translates into CASRREGAGGYTF.

The rearrangement links TRBV3-1 (or the pseudogene TRBV3-2) to TRBJ2-5, with a weak D call TRBD1 (6 bases). V shed 4 bases and J shed 5 bases, with 17 bases lying between them. CDR1 and CDR2 (germline): LGHDT, YNNKEL (reference sequence). This CDR3 region has 15 residues. CDR3 residues: CASSRSGGSGETQYF. CDR3 DNA: TGTGCCAGCAGCCGGAGTGGGGGCTCGGGGGAGACCCAGTACTTC.

V usage is TRBV5-6 and J usage is TRBJ1-4; 8 nucleotides line up with TRBD1. The CDR3 consists of 15 residues. The J segment lost 7 bases and the V segment lost 2 bases, leaving 7 bases of the junction unmatched. CDR1 is SGHDT and CDR2 is YYEEEE in the germline V gene. The CDR3, as DNA: TGTGCCAGCAGCTTACTGGACAGGGCTGGTGAAAAACTGTTTTTT. It translates to CASSLLDRAGEKLFF.

The chain links TRBV7-8 to TRBJ2-1; the D gene is possibly TRBD1 (5 bases). V lost 5 bases, J lost 9 bases, and 11 bases lay in between. CDR3 length equals 12 residues. The germline CDR1 and CDR2 sequences are SGHVS and FQNEAQ. DNA for the CDR3: TGTGCCAGCAGCCATCAGGGTCTTGAGCAGTTCTTC. This gives the protein CASSHQGLEQFF.

J is TRBJ2-7 and V is TRBV19, with D perhaps TRBD2 (5 bases). CDR1 is LNHDA, CDR2 SQIVND, per germline (reference sequence). CDR3 length: 15 residues. Trimming shortened V by 3 bases and J by 6 bases, and 18 bases separated the two germline ends. In nucleotides, the CDR3 is TGTGCCAGTAGTATGCGAGGGAACCCACCGGGCGAGCAGTACTTC. Its translation: CASSMRGNPPGEQYF.

J is TRBJ1-2 and V is TRBV19; TRBD1 matches at 10 bases. Germline values: CDR1 LNHDA, CDR2 SQIVND (reference sequence). This CDR3 contains 14 residues. Trimming cost V 6 bases and J 7 bases; bases outside gene matches: 8. This CDR3 is CASRRADRGSGYTF. The DNA of the CDR3 is TGTGCCAGTAGACGAGCGGACAGGGGGTCTGGCTACACCTTC.

DNA for the CDR3: TGTGCCAGCAGAGCCGGACAGGAGAGATATGGCTACACCTTC. This sequence encodes CASRAGQERYGYTF. The chain is built from TRBV7-9 and TRBJ1-2; 7 positions agree with TRBD1. Germline V gene data show CDR1 as SEHNR and CDR2 as FQNEAQ (reference sequence). V trimming: 6 bases; J trimming: 5 bases; junction bases outside the gene matches: 9. This CDR3 comprises 14 residues.

This clone was recorded once. J is TRBJ1-5 and V is TRBV6-6; D gene ambiguous. CDR3 length: 16 amino acids. V shed 3 bases and J shed 2 bases, with 14 bases lying between them. CDR1 MNHNY and CDR2 SVGAGI come from the germline V gene (reference sequence). The CDR3 loop reads CASSYSGSGGNQPQHF. In nucleotides, the CDR3 is TGTGCCAGCAGTTATTCGGGGTCGGGTGGCAATCAGCCCCAGCATTTT.

The V call is TRBV18, the J call TRBJ1-1; maybe TRBD1 (5 bases). Trimming pared 2 bases from V and 0 bases from J, leaving 13 bases between. The CDR3 loop spans 16 amino acids. From germline, CDR1 is KGHSH and CDR2 LQKENI. CDR3 in amino acids: CASSPKQGAMNTEAFF. CDR3 nucleotide sequence: TGTGCCAGCTCACCAAAGCAGGGTGCCATGAACACTGAAGCTTTCTTT.

The rearrangement joins TRBV7-9 to TRBJ1-5; D gene uncertain. The CDR3 loop spans 13 amino acids. The germline gives CDR1 SEHNR, CDR2 FQNEAQ (reference sequence). The V end was cut by 2 bases, the J end by 4 bases, with 6 bases between. DNA for the CDR3: TGTGCCAGCAGCTTAACAACAAATCAGCCCCAGCATTTT. Translating gives CASSLTTNQPQHF. The whole variable domain, remainder taken from reference TRBV7-9 and TRBJ1-5, is DTGVSQNPRHKITKRGQNVTFRCDPISEHNRLYWYRQTLGQGPEFLTYFQNEAQLEKSRLLSDRFSAERPKGSFSTLEIQRTEQGDSAMYLCASSLTTNQPQHFGDGTRLSIL.

This chain connects TRBV28 to TRBJ1-2; 11 nucleotides align to TRBD1. This CDR3 has 14 residues. Per germline, CDR1 MDHEN and CDR2 SYDVKM. Unmatched junction bases numbered 8, after V lost 10 bases and J lost 4 bases. CDR3 region: CATYFGQGAYGYTF. The CDR3 DNA reads as TGTGCCACTTATTTTGGACAGGGGGCCTATGGCTACACCTTC.

V usage is TRBV15 and J usage is TRBJ2-6, with 7 bases that match TRBD1. The CDR3 loop spans 16 amino acids. Trimming took 6 bases from V and 0 from J; bases not matched to a gene: 5. CDR1 is LNHNV and CDR2 is YYDKDF in the germline V gene (reference sequence). CDR3 protein: CATRVSGGSGANVLTF. In nucleotides, the CDR3 is TGTGCCACCAGAGTTTCAGGGGGCTCTGGGGCCAACGTCCTGACTTTC.

This chain connects TRBV7-9 to TRBJ2-2; D unclear. From germline, CDR1 is SEHNR and CDR2 FQNEAQ (reference sequence). Trimming took 0 bases from V and 4 from J, leaving 6 bases between them. This CDR3 spans 14 amino acids. The CDR3 loop reads CASSLAAGTGELFF. As DNA, the CDR3 is TGTGCCAGCAGCTTAGCGGCAGGCACCGGGGAGCTGTTTTTT.

The CDR3 DNA follows: TGTGCTAGTGGTTTCATGAACACTGAAGCTTTCTTT. Translation gives CASGFMNTEAFF. The chain has TRBV12-5 and TRBJ1-1, with D hard to call. The germline V and J ends were trimmed by 3 bases and 0 bases, with 2 bases remaining between them. Germline V gene data show CDR1 as LGHNT and CDR2 as FRNRAP. The CDR3 totals 12 residues.

The chain is built from TRBV3-1 (or the pseudogene TRBV3-2) and TRBJ1-6; no clear D gene. Trimming pared 3 bases from V and 13 bases from J, leaving 16 bases between. CDR1 and CDR2 from the germline V gene are LGHDT and YNNKEL (reference sequence). The CDR3 covers 14 residues. The chain's CDR3 is CASSQGLEGLPLHF. In nucleotides, the CDR3 is TGTGCCAGCAGCCAGGGCCTCGAGGGTCTTCCCCTCCACTTT.

The chain has TRBV28 and TRBJ1-5; TRBD1 is a possible D gene (6 bases). The CDR3 runs 19 residues. Trimming shortened V by 2 bases and J by 3 bases, and 23 bases separated the two germline ends. Per germline, CDR1 MDHEN and CDR2 SYDVKM. In nucleotides, the CDR3 is TGTGCCAGCAGTTTACCGGCGGCAGGGGATATCAAGCACAATCAGCCCCAGCATTTT. Protein product: CASSLPAAGDIKHNQPQHF.

This chain uses TRBV19 with TRBJ1-2, with 8 bases identical to TRBD1. This CDR3 spans 14 amino acids. CDR1 and CDR2 (germline): LNHDA, SQIVND (reference sequence). Germline trimming cut 3 bases from V and 5 bases from J; bases unmatched to any gene: 5. CDR3 sequence: CASSIRGQGYGYTF. CDR3 nucleotides: TGTGCCAGTAGTATCCGCGGACAGGGTTATGGCTACACCTTC.